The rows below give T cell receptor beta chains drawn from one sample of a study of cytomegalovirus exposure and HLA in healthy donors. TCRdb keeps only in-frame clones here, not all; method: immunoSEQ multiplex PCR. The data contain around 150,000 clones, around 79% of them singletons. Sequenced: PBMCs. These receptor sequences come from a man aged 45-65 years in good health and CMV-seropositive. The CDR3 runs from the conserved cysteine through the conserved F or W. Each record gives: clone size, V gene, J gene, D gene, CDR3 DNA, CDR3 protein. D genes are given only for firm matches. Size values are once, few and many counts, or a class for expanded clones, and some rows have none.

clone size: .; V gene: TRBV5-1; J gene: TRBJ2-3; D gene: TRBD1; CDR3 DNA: TGCGCCAGCACCGAGCAGGGGGTGAGCACAGATACGCAGTATTTT; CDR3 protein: CASTEQGVSTDTQYF
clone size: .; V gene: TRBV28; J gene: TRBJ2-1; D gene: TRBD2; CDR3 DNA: TGTGCCAGCAGTTTAGAGGGACTAGCGGGAGTACAGTTCTTC; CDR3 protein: CASSLEGLAGVQFF
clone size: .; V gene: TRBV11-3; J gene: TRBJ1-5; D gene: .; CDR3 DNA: TGTGCCAGCAGAACCAGGAAACCAAACAGGGCGAGCAATCAGCCCCAGCATTTT; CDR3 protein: CASRTRKPNRASNQPQHF
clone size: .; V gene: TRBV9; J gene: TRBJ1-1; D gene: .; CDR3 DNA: TGTGCCAGCAGCCCCCGCGCGTCGGGGGTTCGGACTGAAGCTTTCTTT; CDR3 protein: CASSPRASGVRTEAFF
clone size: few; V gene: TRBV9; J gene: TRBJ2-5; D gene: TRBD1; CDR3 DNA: TGTGCCAGCAGCGTAGGGTTAACCGGTGGACAGGGTGTCCAAGAGACCCAGTACTTC; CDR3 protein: CASSVGLTGGQGVQETQYF
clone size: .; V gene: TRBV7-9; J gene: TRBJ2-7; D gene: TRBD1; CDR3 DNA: TGTTCCAGCAGGGCCGGGACAGACGAGCAGTACTTC; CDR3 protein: CSSRAGTDEQYF
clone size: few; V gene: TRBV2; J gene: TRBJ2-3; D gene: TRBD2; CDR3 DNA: TGTGCCAGCAGTGCGCTAGCGGGGCAGAGGGATACGCAGTATTTT; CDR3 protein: CASSALAGQRDTQYF
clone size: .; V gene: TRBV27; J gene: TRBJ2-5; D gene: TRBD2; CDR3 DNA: TGTGCCAGCAGTCCGGGACTAGCGGTCCTTTGGACCCAGTACTTC; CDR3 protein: CASSPGLAVLWTQYF
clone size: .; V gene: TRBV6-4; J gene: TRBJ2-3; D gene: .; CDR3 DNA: TGTGCCAGCAGTGACTCGCCCCAGGGTACAGATACGCAGTATTTT; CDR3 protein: CASSDSPQGTDTQYF
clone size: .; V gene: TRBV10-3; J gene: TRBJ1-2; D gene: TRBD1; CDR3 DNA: TGTGCCATCGGGGGACAGGGTCTTAGGGGCTATGGCTACACCTTC; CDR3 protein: CAIGGQGLRGYGYTF
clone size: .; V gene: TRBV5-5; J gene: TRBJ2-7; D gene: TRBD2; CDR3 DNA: TGTGCCAGCAGCCCCGGGACTAGCTCCCTCGACCCCTACGAGCAGTACTTC; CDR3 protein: CASSPGTSSLDPYEQYF
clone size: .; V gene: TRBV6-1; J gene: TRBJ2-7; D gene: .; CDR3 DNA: TGTGCCAGCAAGGAGCGGAACTACGAGCAGTACTTC; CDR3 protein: CASKERNYEQYF
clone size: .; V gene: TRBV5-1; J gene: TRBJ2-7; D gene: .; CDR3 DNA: TGCGCCAGCAGCTTGGCGGACAGTTCCTCCGAGCAGTACTTC; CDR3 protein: CASSLADSSSEQYF
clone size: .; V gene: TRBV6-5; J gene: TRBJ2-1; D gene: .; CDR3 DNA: TGTGCCAGCAGTTACACCCGACTCCCCGGGTATGAGCAGTTCTTC; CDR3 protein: CASSYTRLPGYEQFF
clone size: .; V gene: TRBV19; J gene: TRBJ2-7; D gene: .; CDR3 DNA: TGTGCCAGTAGTCCAACGCCCAGGAGGGGACTCTCCTACGAGCAGTACTTC; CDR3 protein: CASSPTPRRGLSYEQYF
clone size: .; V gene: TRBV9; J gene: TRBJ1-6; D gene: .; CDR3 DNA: TGTGCCAGCAGCGAGAGAGGGAATGGGGATTCACCCCTCCACTTT; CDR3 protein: CASSERGNGDSPLHF
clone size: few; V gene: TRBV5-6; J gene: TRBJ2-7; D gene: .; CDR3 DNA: TGTGCCAGCAGCTTCCTCCTACGGGGCTCCTACGAGCAGTACTTC; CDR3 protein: CASSFLLRGSYEQYF
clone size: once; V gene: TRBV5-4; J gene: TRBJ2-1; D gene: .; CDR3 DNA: TGTGCCAGCAGCTTAATCGCTAGCAGGAATGAGCAGTTCTTC; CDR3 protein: CASSLIASRNEQFF
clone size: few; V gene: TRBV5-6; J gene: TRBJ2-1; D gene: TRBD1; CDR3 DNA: TGTGCCAGCAGCCACCGGGACAGACGTAACAATGAGCAGTTCTTC; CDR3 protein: CASSHRDRRNNEQFF
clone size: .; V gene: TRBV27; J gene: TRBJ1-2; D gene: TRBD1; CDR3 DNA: TGTGCCAGCAGAGACAGGGGGCGAAGCTATGGCTACACCTTC; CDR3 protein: CASRDRGRSYGYTF
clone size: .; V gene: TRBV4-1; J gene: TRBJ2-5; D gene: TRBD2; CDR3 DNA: TGCGCCAGCAGCCCCAACCGACTAGCGGGAGTGGAGACCCAGTACTTC; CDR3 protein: CASSPNRLAGVETQYF
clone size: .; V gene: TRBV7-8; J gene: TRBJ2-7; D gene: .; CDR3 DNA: TGTGCCAGCAGCCCCCGAGGCTTAACGGGGGACGAGCAGTACTTC; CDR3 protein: CASSPRGLTGDEQYF
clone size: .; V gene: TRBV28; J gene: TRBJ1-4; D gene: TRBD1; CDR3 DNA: TGTGCCAGCAGTCGCATGACAGGGCGAGGCGAAAAACTGTTTTTT; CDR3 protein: CASSRMTGRGEKLFF
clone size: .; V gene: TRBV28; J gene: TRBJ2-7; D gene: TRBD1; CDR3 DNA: TGTGCCAGCAGTGCGACAGGGCTCTACGAGCAGTACTTC; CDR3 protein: CASSATGLYEQYF
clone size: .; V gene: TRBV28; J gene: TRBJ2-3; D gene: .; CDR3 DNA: TGTGCCAGCACTCCCTTCATAGAGCGGCTCACAGATACGCAGTATTTT; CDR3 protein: CASTPFIERLTDTQYF
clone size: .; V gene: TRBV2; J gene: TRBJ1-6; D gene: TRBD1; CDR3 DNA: TGTGCCAGCAGTGAATCCGCAGGGGGAGGTAATTCACCCCTCCACTTT; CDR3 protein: CASSESAGGGNSPLHF
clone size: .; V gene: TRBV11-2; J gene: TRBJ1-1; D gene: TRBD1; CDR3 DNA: TGTGCCAGCAGCTTAGGTTTCGGGACAGTTGGTGAAGCTTTCTTT; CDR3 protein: CASSLGFGTVGEAFF
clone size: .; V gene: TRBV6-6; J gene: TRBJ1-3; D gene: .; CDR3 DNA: TGTGCCAGCAGGCGGACAAATCCTGGAAACACCATATATTTT; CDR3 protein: CASRRTNPGNTIYF
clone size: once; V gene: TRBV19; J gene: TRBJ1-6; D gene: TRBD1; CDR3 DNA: TGTGCCAGTAGTATCGGGACAGGTCAAGGGTCACCCCTCCACTTT; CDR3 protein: CASSIGTGQGSPLHF
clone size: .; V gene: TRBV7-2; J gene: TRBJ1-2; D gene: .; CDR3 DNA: TGTGCCAGCAGCTTAGCCCTGGCAGGGTATGGCTACACCTTC; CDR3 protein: CASSLALAGYGYTF
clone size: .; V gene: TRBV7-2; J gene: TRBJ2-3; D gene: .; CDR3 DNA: TGTGCCAGCAGCCCCGGTAACACAGATACGCAGTATTTT; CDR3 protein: CASSPGNTDTQYF
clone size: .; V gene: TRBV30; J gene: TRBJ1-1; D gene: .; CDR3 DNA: TGTGCCTGGAGTCCATTAGGGGGAAGAGCTTTCTTT; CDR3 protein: CAWSPLGGRAFF